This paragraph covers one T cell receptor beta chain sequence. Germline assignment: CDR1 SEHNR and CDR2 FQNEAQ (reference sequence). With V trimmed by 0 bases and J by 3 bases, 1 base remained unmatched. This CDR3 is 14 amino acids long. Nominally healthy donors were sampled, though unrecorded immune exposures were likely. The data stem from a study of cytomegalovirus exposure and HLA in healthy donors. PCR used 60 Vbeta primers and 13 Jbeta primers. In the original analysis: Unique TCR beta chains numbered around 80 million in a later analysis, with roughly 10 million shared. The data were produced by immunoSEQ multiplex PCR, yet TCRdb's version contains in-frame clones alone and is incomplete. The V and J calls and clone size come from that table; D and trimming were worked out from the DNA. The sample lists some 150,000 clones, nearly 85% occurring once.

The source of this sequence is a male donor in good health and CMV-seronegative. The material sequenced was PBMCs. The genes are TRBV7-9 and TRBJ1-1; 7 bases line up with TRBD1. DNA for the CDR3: TGTGCCAGCAGCTTAGCCCAGGGGGACACTGAAGCTTTCTTT. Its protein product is CASSLAQGDTEAFF.